This T cell receptor (beta chain) was identified during a study of T cells in Graves' hyperthyroidism and ophthalmopathy. Across the whole study: Peripheral blood was secured at the point of initial diagnosis, before any treatment. Notes on the study in general: Peripheral blood also featured most of the thyroid clonotypes expanded above 0.001.

Trimming cost V 6 bases and J 0 bases, with 18 bases left between them. The CDR3 has 16 residues. Germline V gene lookup returns CDR1 DFQATT and CDR2 SNEGSKA (reference sequence). RNA transcripts gave rise to amplified TCR beta CDR3 regions. The HTBI primer set was used in a first-round RT-PCR of the TCR CDR3. A single record per CDR3 protein comes from TCRdb applying MiXCR to the multiplex PCR reads. The sample yields roughly 530,000 distinct CDR3 sequences, approximately 17% seen once. This clonotype was picked up many times. The antigen is unknown. Disease duration was under 3 months in the ophthalmopathy patients, who also had a Clinical Activity Score of at least 3 and a NOSPECS grade of at least 4. Investigators excluded patients with uncontrolled infection, other autoimmune disease, pregnancy or lactation.

Material: blood. The origin of this receptor is a woman in her late teens or twenties with Graves' ophthalmopathy. V gene TRBV20-1 combines with J gene TRBJ2-1; no clear D gene. The CDR3 reads CSAPTFVTSSYNEQFF. Written as DNA, the CDR3 is TGCAGTGCCCCGACTTTTGTGACGAGCTCCTACAATGAGCAGTTCTTC.